These 25 T cell receptor beta chains share one sample of origin, sequenced in a study of blood T cell repertoires in COVID-19. Assay: immunoSEQ multiplex PCR; the TCRdb copy retains only in-frame clones and omits some. The data show about 82,000 clones, about 78% seen once. The sample consisted of peripheral blood. These receptors were obtained from a man aged 55 to 69 with COVID-19, enrolled during active disease.

This chain links TRBV4-3 with TRBJ1-6; D remains ambiguous. Trimming left V 0 bases short and J 8 bases short, with 11 bases between. Germline assignment: CDR1 LGHNA and CDR2 YSLEER. This CDR3 spans 15 amino acids. The CDR3 here is CASSQDRGFYSPLHF. The CDR3 nucleotides are TGCGCCAGCAGCCAAGATAGAGGGTTTTATTCACCCCTCCACTTT.

The genes are TRBV5-4 and TRBJ2-3; the D gene is possibly TRBD1 (5 bases). Germline V gives CDR1 SGHNT, CDR2 YYREEE (reference sequence). This CDR3 has 15 residues. The ends were cut back, 0 bases at V and 1 base at J, with 9 bases in the middle. In nucleotides, the CDR3 is TGTGCCAGCAGCTTGGACAGGCGACGCACAGATACGCAGTATTTT. Its protein product is CASSLDRRRTDTQYF.

CDR3: CASKQTRGGGELFF. For the CDR3, the DNA is TGTGCCAGCAAGCAGACACGAGGAGGCGGGGAGCTGTTTTTT. The chain links TRBV21-1 to TRBJ2-2; the D call in the table, TRBD2, was not verified against the DNA. TRBV21-1 is listed as a pseudogene. The CDR3 has 14 residues.

The V and J genes are TRBV14 and TRBJ2-2; TRBD2 matches at 9 bases. Germline CDR1 reads SGHDN; CDR2 reads FVKESK. This CDR3 comprises 17 residues. V was clipped by 0 bases and J by 2 bases; unmatched bases: 4. CDR3 sequence reads: CASSQDRLADNTGELFF. The CDR3 DNA follows: TGTGCCAGCAGCCAAGATAGACTAGCGGATAACACCGGGGAGCTGTTTTTT.

The gene calls are TRBV7-2 and TRBJ1-1; the match to TRBD1 covers 9 bases. Per the germline V gene, CDR1 is SGHTA and CDR2 is FQGNSA. This CDR3 has 16 residues. With V trimmed by 2 bases and J by 12 bases, 16 bases remained unmatched. CDR3 residues: CASSLSGTGTSQNTFF. The CDR3 bases are TGTGCCAGCAGCTTATCCGGGACAGGGACCTCCCAGAACACTTTCTTT. The full variable domain, in which reference TRBV7-2 and TRBJ1-1 provide the parts outside the CDR3, is GAGVSQSPSNKVTEKGKDVELRCDPISGHTALYWYRQSLGQGLEFLIYFQGNSAPDKSGLPSDRFSAERTGGSVSTLTIQRTQQEDSAVYLCASSLSGTGTSQNTFFGQGTRLTVV.

The chain combines TRBV10-3 with TRBJ1-2; possibly TRBD1 for D (6 bases). The CDR3 covers 16 residues. V was trimmed by 0 bases and J by 8 bases, leaving 19 bases between them. Germline CDR1 and CDR2: ENHRY and SYGVKD. CDR3 nucleotides: TGTGCCATCAGTGAGTCGAGTCGGGGGGCGATGGAAGGCTACACCTTC. Its protein product is CAISESSRGAMEGYTF.

The rearrangement links TRBV11-3 to TRBJ2-7; tentatively, D is TRBD2 (5 bases). This CDR3 comprises 14 residues. Germline assignment: CDR1 SGHNT and CDR2 YENEEA. The V end was cut by 1 base, the J end by 3 bases, with 10 bases between. Written as DNA, the CDR3 is TGTGCCAGCAGCTTAGCTGAGGGATACTACGAGCAGTACTTC. Translated: CASSLAEGYYEQYF.

The rearrangement links TRBV7-9 to TRBJ2-5; D may be TRBD2 (6 bases). Germline CDR1 is SEHNR and CDR2 is FQNEAQ (reference sequence). Trimming took off 0 bases at V and 5 bases at J, with 10 bases between the two ends. CDR3 size: 14 residues. Here the CDR3 DNA reads TGTGCCAGCAGCTTAGCCGCGGGAAAGGAGACCCAGTACTTC. This codes for CASSLAAGKETQYF. Using reference TRBV7-9 and TRBJ2-5 for the parts outside the CDR3, the full variable domain is DTGVSQNPRHKITKRGQNVTFRCDPISEHNRLYWYRQTLGQGPEFLTYFQNEAQLEKSRLLSDRFSAERPKGSFSTLEIQRTEQGDSAMYLCASSLAAGKETQYFGPGTRLLVL.

The DNA of the CDR3 is TGTGCCAGCAGCTTAGCCGCAGGGGGCAACACTGAAGCTTTCTTT. Translation gives CASSLAAGGNTEAFF. The chain carries TRBV7-9 and TRBJ1-1; 8 bases align to TRBD1. CDR3 length equals 15 residues. The trim removed 0 bases at V and 2 bases at J, leaving 2 bases unmatched. Germline assignment: CDR1 SEHNR and CDR2 FQNEAQ (reference sequence).

V usage is TRBV9 and J usage is TRBJ2-5; 14 bases line up with TRBD2. This CDR3 has 15 residues. With V trimmed by 3 bases and J by 9 bases, 7 bases remained unmatched. Germline values: CDR1 SGDLS, CDR2 YYNGEE. CDR3 bases: TGTGCCAGCAGCGCGACTAGCGGGGGGGCCGAGGCCCAGTACTTC. Translating gives CASSATSGGAEAQYF.

This clone has a single count. The gene calls are TRBV11-2 and TRBJ2-3, with 13 bases matching TRBD2. The germline V gene has CDR1 SGHAT and CDR2 FQNNGV. The length of the CDR3 is 19 residues. The V gene end was trimmed by 5 bases and the J gene end by 2 bases; junction bases not matched to a gene: 13. The CDR3 region has the DNA TGTGCCAGCAGCCAGGCATATGGGACTAGCGGGACAAACACAGATACGCAGTATTTT. It codes for CASSQAYGTSGTNTDTQYF.

The chain joins TRBV7-9 to TRBJ2-5, with TRBD1 matching 9 bases. V lost 5 bases to trimming and J lost 2 bases; unmatched junction nucleotides: 3. Germline CDR1 is SEHNR and CDR2 is FQNEAQ (reference sequence). This CDR3 contains 14 residues. As DNA, the CDR3 is TGTGCCAGCAGCCTCGGGACAGGGCAAGAGACCCAGTACTTC. Amino acid sequence: CASSLGTGQETQYF.

This clone was recorded at least ten times. The V gene is TRBV3-1 (or the pseudogene TRBV3-2), the J gene TRBJ1-2, with 7 nucleotides matching TRBD1. CDR3 length: 11 residues. V dropped 3 bases and J dropped 12; count of bases not matched to a gene: 4. Germline CDR1 and CDR2: LGHDT and YNNKEL (reference sequence). The CDR3 DNA sequence: TGTGCCAGCAGCCACGACAGGGTCAACACCTTC. Amino acids: CASSHDRVNTF.

This sequence joins TRBV2 and TRBJ2-7, with D maybe TRBD1 (5 bases). The CDR3 has 12 residues. V gave up 6 bases and J gave up 5 bases, with 11 bases separating them. Germline V lookup: CDR1 SNHLY, CDR2 FYNNEI. CDR3 residues: CASSTDSDEQYF. The CDR3 coding sequence is TGTGCCAGCAGCACCGACAGCGACGAGCAGTACTTC.

This clone has a handful of counts. The gene calls are TRBV15 and TRBJ2-1; 8 bases are a match to TRBD1. This CDR3 is 14 amino acids long. Germline lookup yields CDR1 LNHNV and CDR2 YYDKDF (reference sequence). The ends lost 8 bases at V and 2 bases at J; junction bases unmatched: 5. CDR3 loop: CATLRDRPYNEQFF. CDR3 sequence (DNA): TGTGCCACCTTGAGGGACAGGCCCTACAATGAGCAGTTCTTC.

The rearrangement uses TRBV3-1 (or the pseudogene TRBV3-2) and TRBJ2-7; D is undetermined. V was shortened by 1 base and J by 5 bases, with 6 bases between the two germline ends. CDR3 length: 12 residues. The germline V gene encodes CDR1 LGHDT and CDR2 YNNKEL (reference sequence). The CDR3 sequence is CASSQVHHEQYF. The CDR3 nucleotides are TGTGCCAGCAGCCAAGTACATCACGAGCAGTACTTC.

V gene TRBV4-1 combines with J gene TRBJ2-6; a weak D match, TRBD2 (6 bases). The germline V and J ends were trimmed by 2 bases and 3 bases, with 17 bases remaining between them. This CDR3 is 18 amino acids long. Germline V gene sequence: CDR1 MGHRA, CDR2 YSYEKL. The CDR3 spells CASSQLQGRGYGANVLTF. The CDR3 nucleotides read TGCGCCAGCAGCCAACTTCAAGGGCGGGGATATGGGGCCAACGTCCTGACTTTC.

In its sample, this clone ranks as medium-sized (0.01 to 0.1%). This chain connects TRBV6-1 to TRBJ1-2; no reliable D call. Between the trimmed V and J ends, which lost 2 bases and 4 bases, there was a span of 11 bases. CDR3 length: 14 residues. The germline V gene encodes CDR1 MNHNS and CDR2 SASEGT. The CDR3 sequence is CASSERQAGYGYTF. In DNA, the CDR3 is TGTGCCAGCAGTGAACGTCAGGCGGGCTATGGCTACACCTTC.

This rearrangement joins TRBV9 to TRBJ2-6; 8 positions agree with TRBD1. CDR1 SGDLS and CDR2 YYNGEE come from the germline V gene. Trimming cost V 2 bases and J 2 bases; bases outside gene matches: 6. The CDR3 has 17 residues. The CDR3 loop is CASSVAGGGAGANVLTF. CDR3 nucleotide sequence: TGTGCCAGCAGCGTGGCAGGGGGCGGCGCTGGGGCCAACGTCCTGACTTTC.

This chain joins TRBV3-1 (or the pseudogene TRBV3-2) and TRBJ1-5, with a weak D call TRBD1 (6 bases). Germline CDR1 reads LGHDT; CDR2 reads YNNKEL (reference sequence). The germline V and J ends were trimmed by 2 bases and 3 bases, with 14 bases remaining between them. The CDR3 consists of 16 residues. For the CDR3, the DNA is TGTGCCAGCAGCCAACGGGCAACAGGGAACAATCAGCCCCAGCATTTT. It yields the protein CASSQRATGNNQPQHF.

In DNA form, the CDR3 reads TGTGCCAGCAGCCTGGGACAGGGCCGTTACAATGAGCAGTTCTTC. Translating gives CASSLGQGRYNEQFF. This rearrangement joins TRBV9 to TRBJ2-1, with 9 bases matching TRBD1. V trimming: 4 bases; J trimming: 4 bases; junction bases outside the gene matches: 6. The CDR3 has 15 amino acids. Germline V CDR1 and CDR2: SGDLS, YYNGEE.

The CDR3 spells CASSAPGGNQPQHF. The CDR3 DNA reads as TGTGCCAGCAGTGCACCGGGGGGCAATCAGCCCCAGCATTTT. The chain recombines TRBV6-2 or TRBV6-3 with TRBJ1-5, with D possibly matching TRBD1 (5 bases). This CDR3 is built from 14 residues. The V gene lost 5 bases and the J gene lost 2 bases, with 10 bases spanning the gap. Per the germline V gene, CDR1 is MNHEY and CDR2 is SVGEGT.

The chain is built from TRBV3-1 (or the pseudogene TRBV3-2) and TRBJ2-3, with 11 positions matching TRBD2. V gave up 3 bases and J gave up 3 bases; unmatched junction bases: 11. The CDR3 runs to 18 residues. Germline loops: CDR1 LGHDT, CDR2 YNNKEL (reference sequence). The CDR3 bases are TGTGCCAGCAGCCATCCTTTTCTAGCGGGGGGTTTAACAGATACGCAGTATTTT. Amino acids: CASSHPFLAGGLTDTQYF.

The rearrangement uses TRBV6-1 and TRBJ2-7; D is perhaps TRBD1 (6 bases). V dropped 2 bases and J dropped 4 bases, with 18 bases sitting between them. The V gene's germline CDR1 is MNHNS and CDR2 SASEGT. CDR3 size: 16 residues. DNA for the CDR3: TGTGCCAGCAGTGAAAATCATATAGGGGGACCTTACGAGCAGTACTTC. Amino acids: CASSENHIGGPYEQYF.

The V call is TRBV5-1, the J call TRBJ2-5; weak D call: TRBD1 (6 bases). Trimming removed 0 bases from V and 1 base from J, with 13 bases in between. The V gene's germline CDR1 is SGHRS and CDR2 YFSETQ. CDR3 length: 16 amino acids. In DNA form, the CDR3 reads TGCGCCAGCAGCTTGGCATATGGACAGATCCAAGAGACCCAGTACTTC. It translates to CASSLAYGQIQETQYF.